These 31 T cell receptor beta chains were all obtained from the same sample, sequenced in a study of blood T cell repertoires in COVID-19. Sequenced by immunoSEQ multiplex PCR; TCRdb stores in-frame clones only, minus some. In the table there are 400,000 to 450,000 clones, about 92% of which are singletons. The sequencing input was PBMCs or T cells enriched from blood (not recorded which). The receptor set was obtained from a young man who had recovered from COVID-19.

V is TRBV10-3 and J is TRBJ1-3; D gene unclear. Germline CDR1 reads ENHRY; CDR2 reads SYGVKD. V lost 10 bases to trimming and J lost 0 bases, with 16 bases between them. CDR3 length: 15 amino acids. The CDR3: CATVDSRSSGNTIYF. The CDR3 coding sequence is TGTGCCACCGTGGACTCCCGTTCCTCTGGAAACACCATATATTTT.

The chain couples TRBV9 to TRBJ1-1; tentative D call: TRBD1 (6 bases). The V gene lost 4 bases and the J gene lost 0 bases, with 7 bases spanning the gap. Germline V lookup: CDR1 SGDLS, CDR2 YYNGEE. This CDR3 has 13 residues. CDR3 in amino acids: CASSNRVNTEAFF. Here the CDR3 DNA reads TGTGCCAGCAGCAACAGGGTGAACACTGAAGCTTTCTTT.

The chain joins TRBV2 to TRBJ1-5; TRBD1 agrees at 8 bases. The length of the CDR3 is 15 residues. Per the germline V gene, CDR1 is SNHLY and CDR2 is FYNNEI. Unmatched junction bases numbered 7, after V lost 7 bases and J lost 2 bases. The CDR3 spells CASTKDRAGNQPQHF. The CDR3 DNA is TGTGCCAGCACCAAGGACAGGGCCGGCAATCAGCCCCAGCATTTT.

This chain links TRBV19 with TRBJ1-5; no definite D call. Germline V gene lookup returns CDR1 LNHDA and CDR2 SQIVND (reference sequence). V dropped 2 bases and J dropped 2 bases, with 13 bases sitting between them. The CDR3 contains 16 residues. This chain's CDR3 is CASSINRERGNQPQHF. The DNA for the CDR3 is TGTGCCAGTAGTATAAACCGGGAGAGGGGCAATCAGCCCCAGCATTTT.

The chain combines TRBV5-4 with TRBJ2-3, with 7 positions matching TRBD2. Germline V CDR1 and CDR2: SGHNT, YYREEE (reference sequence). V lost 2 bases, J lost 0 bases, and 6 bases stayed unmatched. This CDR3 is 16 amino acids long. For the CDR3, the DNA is TGTGCCAGCAGCTTAGGGCTAGCGGTGAGCACAGATACGCAGTATTTT. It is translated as CASSLGLAVSTDTQYF.

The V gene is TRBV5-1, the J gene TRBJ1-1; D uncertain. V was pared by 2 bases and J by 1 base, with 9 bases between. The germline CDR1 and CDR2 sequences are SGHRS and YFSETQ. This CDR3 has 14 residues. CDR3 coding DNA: TGCGCCAGCAGCTTAGGCTGGAGGAACACTGAAGCTTTCTTT. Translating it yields CASSLGWRNTEAFF.

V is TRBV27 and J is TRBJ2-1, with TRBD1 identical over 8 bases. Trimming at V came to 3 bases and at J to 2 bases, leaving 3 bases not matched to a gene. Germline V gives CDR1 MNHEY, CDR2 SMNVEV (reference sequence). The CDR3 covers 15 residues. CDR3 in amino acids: CASSFADRAYNEQFF. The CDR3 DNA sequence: TGTGCCAGCAGTTTTGCGGACAGGGCCTACAATGAGCAGTTCTTC.

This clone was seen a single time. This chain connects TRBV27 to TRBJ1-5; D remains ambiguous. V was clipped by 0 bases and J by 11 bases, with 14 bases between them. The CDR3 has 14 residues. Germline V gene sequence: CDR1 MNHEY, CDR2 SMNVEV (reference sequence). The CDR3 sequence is CASSLSQRDVAQHF. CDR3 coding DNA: TGTGCCAGCAGTTTATCGCAGAGGGATGTAGCCCAGCATTTT.

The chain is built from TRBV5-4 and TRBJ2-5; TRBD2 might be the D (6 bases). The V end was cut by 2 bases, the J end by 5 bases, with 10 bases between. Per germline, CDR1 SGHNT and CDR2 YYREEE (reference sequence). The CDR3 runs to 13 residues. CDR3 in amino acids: CASSFPGRETQYF. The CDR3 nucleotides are TGTGCCAGCAGCTTCCCAGGGAGGGAGACCCAGTACTTC. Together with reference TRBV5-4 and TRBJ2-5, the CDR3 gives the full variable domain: ETGVTQSPTHLIKTRGQQVTLRCSSQSGHNTVSWYQQALGQGPQFIFQYYREEENGRGNFPPRFSGLQFPNYSSELNVNALELDDSALYLCASSFPGRETQYFGPGTRLLVL.

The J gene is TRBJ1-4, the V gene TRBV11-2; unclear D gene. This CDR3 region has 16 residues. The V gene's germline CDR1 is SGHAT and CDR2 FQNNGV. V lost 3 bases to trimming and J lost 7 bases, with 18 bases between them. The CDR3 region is CASSFFGLDGGEKLFF. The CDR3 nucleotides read TGTGCCAGCAGCTTCTTCGGACTCGACGGAGGTGAAAAACTGTTTTTT. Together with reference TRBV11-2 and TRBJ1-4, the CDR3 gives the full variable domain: EAGVAQSPRYKIIEKRQSVAFWCNPISGHATLYWYQQILGQGPKLLIQFQNNGVVDDSQLPKDRFSAERLKGVDSTLKIQPAKLEDSAVYLCASSFFGLDGGEKLFFGSGTQLSVL.

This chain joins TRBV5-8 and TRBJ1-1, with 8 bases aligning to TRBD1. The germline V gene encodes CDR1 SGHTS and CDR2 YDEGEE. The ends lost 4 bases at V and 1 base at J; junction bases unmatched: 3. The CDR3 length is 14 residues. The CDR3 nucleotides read TGTGCCAGCAGCGTACAGGGGGGGAACACTGAAGCTTTCTTT. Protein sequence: CASSVQGGNTEAFF. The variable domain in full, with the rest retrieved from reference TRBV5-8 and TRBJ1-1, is EAGVTQSPTHLIKTRGQQATLRCSPISGHTSVYWYQQALGLGLQFLLWYDEGEERNRGNFPPRFSGRQFPNYSSELNVNALELEDSALYLCASSVQGGNTEAFFGQGTRLTVV.

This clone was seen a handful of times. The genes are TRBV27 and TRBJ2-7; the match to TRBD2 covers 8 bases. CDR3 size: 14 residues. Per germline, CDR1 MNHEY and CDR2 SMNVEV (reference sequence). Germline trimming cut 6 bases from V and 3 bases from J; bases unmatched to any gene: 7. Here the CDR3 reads CASRRLAMDYEQYF. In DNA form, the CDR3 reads TGTGCCAGCAGGAGACTAGCGATGGACTACGAGCAGTACTTC.

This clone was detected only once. The chain's CDR3 is CAWSEQKDYEQYF. Written as DNA, the CDR3 is TGTGCCTGGAGTGAACAGAAGGACTACGAGCAGTACTTC. The chain joins TRBV30 to TRBJ2-7; unclear D gene. V gave up 1 base and J gave up 3 bases, with 10 bases separating them. Germline assignment: CDR1 GTSNPN and CDR2 SVGIG (reference sequence). The CDR3 length is 13 residues.

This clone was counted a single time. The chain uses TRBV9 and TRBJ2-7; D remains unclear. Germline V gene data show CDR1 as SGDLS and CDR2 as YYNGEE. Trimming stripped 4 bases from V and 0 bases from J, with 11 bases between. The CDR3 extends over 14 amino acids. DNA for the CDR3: TGTGCCAGCAGCTCCCGGGTTGCCTCCTACGAGCAGTACTTC. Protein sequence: CASSSRVASYEQYF.

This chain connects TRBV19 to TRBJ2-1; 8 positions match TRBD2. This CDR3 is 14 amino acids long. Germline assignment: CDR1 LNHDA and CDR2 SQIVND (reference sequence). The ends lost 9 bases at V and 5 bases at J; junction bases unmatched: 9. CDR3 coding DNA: TGTGCCAGCCTTAATAGCGGGGAAAACAATGAGCAGTTCTTC. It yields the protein CASLNSGENNEQFF.

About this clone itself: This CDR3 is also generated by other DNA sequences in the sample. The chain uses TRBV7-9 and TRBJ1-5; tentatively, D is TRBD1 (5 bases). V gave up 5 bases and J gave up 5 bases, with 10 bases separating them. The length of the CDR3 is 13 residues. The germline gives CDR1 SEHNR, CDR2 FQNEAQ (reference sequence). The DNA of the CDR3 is TGTGCCAGCAGCCGTCAGGGTGATCAGCCCCAGCATTTT. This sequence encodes CASSRQGDQPQHF. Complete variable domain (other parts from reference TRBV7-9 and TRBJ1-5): DTGVSQNPRHKITKRGQNVTFRCDPISEHNRLYWYRQTLGQGPEFLTYFQNEAQLEKSRLLSDRFSAERPKGSFSTLEIQRTEQGDSAMYLCASSRQGDQPQHFGDGTRLSIL.

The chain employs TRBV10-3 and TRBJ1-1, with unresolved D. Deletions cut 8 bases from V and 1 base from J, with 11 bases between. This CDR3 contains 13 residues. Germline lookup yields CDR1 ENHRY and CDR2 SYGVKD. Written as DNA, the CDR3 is TGTGCCATCGAGGCAGATCCGAACACTGAAGCTTTCTTT. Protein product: CAIEADPNTEAFF.

The CDR3 DNA sequence: TGTGCCAGCGGACAGGGCTATGGCTACACCTTC. Translated, it gives CASGQGYGYTF. The gene calls are TRBV6-5 and TRBJ1-2, with TRBD1 identical over 8 bases. The CDR3 consists of 11 residues. Per germline, CDR1 MNHEY and CDR2 SVGAGI. The J segment lost 4 bases and the V segment lost 8 bases, leaving 0 bases of the junction unmatched.

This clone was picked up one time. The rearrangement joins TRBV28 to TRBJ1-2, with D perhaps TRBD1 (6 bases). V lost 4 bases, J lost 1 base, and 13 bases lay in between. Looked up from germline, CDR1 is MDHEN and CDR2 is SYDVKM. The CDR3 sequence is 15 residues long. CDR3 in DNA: TGTGCCAGCAGTTCAACCGGGACAATTAACTATGGCTACACCTTC. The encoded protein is CASSSTGTINYGYTF.

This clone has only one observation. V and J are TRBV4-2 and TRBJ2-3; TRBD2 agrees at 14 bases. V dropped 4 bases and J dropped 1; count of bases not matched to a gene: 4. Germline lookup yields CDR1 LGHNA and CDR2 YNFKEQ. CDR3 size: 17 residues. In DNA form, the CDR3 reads TGTGCCAGCAGCCTAGGGACTAGCGGGAGTCGCACAGATACGCAGTATTTT. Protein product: CASSLGTSGSRTDTQYF.

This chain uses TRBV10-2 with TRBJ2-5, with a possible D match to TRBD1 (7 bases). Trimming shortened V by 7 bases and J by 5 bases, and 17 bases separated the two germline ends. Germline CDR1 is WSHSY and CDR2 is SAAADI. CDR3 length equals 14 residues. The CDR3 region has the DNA TGCGCCAGCACCGAGACAGGGAGGTACGAGACCCAGTACTTC. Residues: CASTETGRYETQYF.

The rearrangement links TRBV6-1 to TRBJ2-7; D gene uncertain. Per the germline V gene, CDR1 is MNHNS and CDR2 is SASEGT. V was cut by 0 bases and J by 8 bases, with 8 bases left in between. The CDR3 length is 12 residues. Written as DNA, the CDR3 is TGTGCCAGCAGTGAAGCCCCCCTTCAGCAGTACTTC. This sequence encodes CASSEAPLQQYF.

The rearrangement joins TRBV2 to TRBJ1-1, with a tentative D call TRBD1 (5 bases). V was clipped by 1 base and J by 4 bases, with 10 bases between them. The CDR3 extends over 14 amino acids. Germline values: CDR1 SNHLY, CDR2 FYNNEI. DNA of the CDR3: TGTGCCAGCAGTGAAGAAAGGGGTATCACTGAAGCTTTCTTT. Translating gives CASSEERGITEAFF.

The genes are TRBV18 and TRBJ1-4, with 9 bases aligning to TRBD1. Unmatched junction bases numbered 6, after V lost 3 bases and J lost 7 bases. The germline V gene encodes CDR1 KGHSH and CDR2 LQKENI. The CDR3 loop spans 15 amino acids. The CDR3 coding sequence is TGTGCCAGCTCACCGGACAGGGGTTTTGGTGAAAAACTGTTTTTT. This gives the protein CASSPDRGFGEKLFF.

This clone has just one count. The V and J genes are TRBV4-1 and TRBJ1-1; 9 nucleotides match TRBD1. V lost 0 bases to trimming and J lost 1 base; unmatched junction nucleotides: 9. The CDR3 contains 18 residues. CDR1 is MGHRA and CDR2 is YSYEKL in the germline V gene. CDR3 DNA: TGCGCCAGCAGCCAAGATACCAACAGGGGGCAGGAGAACACTGAAGCTTTCTTT. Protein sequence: CASSQDTNRGQENTEAFF.

The CDR3 region has the DNA TGTGCCAGCGGCGGGGTTGGTAGCAATCAGCCCCAGCATTTT. This sequence encodes CASGGVGSNQPQHF. This sequence joins TRBV7-9 and TRBJ1-5; D gene uncertain. V was clipped by 8 bases and J by 0 bases, with 11 bases between them. The CDR3 extends over 14 amino acids. The V gene's germline CDR1 is SEHNR and CDR2 FQNEAQ (reference sequence).

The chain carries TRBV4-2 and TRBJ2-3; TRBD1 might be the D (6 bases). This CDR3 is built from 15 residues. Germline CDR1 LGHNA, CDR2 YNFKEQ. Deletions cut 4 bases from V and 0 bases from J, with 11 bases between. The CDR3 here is CASSRVQGSTDTQYF. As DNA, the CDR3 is TGTGCCAGCAGCCGCGTCCAGGGGAGCACAGATACGCAGTATTTT.

The CDR3 loop reads CASSLEGRGYTF. The DNA of the CDR3 is TGTGCCAGCAGTTTAGAGGGTCGTGGCTACACCTTC. The rearrangement joins TRBV28 to TRBJ1-2; D unclear. Germline assignment: CDR1 MDHEN and CDR2 SYDVKM. Trimming stripped 2 bases from V and 7 bases from J, with 8 bases between. The CDR3 is made up of 12 amino acids.

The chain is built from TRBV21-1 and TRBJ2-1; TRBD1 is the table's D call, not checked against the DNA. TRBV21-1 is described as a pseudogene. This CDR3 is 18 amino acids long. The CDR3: CASSKVQYMGQINNEQFF. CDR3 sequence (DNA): TGTGCCAGCAGCAAAGTGCAATATATGGGACAGATTAACAATGAGCAGTTCTTC.

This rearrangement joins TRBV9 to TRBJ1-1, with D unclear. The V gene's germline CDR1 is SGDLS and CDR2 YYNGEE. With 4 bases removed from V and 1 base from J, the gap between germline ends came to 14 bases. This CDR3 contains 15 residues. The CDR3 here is CASSPRGSSNTEAFF. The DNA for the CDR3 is TGTGCCAGCAGCCCCCGGGGTAGCTCGAACACTGAAGCTTTCTTT.

The CDR3 nucleotides read TGTGCCAGCAGTTCATTACAGGGGGGGAATTCACCCCTCCACTTT. Translating gives CASSSLQGGNSPLHF. This chain joins TRBV6-5 and TRBJ1-6, with TRBD1 identical over 8 bases. The CDR3 is made up of 15 amino acids. V was pared by 4 bases and J by 7 bases, with 6 bases of the junction left unmatched. Germline V gene lookup returns CDR1 MNHEY and CDR2 SVGAGI.